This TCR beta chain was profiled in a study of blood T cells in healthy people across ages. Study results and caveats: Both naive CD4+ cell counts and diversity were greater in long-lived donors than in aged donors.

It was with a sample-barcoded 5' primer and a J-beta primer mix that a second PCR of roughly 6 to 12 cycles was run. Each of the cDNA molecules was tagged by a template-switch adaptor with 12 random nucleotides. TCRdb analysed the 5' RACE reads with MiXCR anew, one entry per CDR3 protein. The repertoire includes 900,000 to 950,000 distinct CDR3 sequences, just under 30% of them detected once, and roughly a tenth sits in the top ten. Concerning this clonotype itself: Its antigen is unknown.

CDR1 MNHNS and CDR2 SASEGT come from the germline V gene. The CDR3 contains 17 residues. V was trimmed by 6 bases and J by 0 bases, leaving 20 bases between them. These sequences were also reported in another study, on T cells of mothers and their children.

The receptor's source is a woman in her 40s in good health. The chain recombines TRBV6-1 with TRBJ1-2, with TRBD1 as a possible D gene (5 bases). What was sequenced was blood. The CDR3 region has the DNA TGTGCCAGCAGCACTTCTTTCGGGGACCCAGCTAACTATGGCTACACCTTC. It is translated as CASSTSFGDPANYGYTF.